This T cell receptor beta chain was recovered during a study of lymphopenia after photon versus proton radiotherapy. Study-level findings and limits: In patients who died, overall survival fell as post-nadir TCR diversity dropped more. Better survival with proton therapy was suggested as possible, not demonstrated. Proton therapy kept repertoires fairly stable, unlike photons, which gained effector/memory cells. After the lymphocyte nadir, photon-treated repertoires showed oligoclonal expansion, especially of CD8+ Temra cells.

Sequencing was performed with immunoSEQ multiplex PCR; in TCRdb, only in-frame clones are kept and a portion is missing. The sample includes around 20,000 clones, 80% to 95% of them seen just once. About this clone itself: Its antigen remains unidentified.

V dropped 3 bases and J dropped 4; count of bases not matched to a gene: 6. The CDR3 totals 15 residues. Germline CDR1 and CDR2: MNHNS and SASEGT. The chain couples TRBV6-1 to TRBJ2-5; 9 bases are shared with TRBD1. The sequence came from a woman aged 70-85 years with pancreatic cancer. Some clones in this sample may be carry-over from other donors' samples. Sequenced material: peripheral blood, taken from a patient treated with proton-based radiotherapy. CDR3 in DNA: TGTGCCAGCAGTGATCCGACAGGGGGTCGAGAGACCCAGTACTTC. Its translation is CASSDPTGGRETQYF.